This TCR beta chain was obtained from a study of T cell repertoires in aging, cancer and after chemotherapy. Turning to the study itself: Donor ages fell into six groups from 30 or younger up to 70 or older. Paired samples before and after chemotherapy came from chronic lymphocytic leukemia patients on fludarabine- or bendamustine-based regimens. Millions of TCR reads made up the full dataset.

Amplification of TCR beta used genomic DNA extracted from peripheral blood. Rearranged V-D-J TRB sequences were amplified with a mixed TRB-A/B primer pool. TCRdb fed the multiplex PCR reads into MiXCR, producing one record per CDR3 protein. The repertoire consists of about 2,400 distinct CDR3 sequences, with less than 60% occurring once and the leading ten covering around 5.1%. The CDR3 length is 14 residues. CDR1 is SQVTM, CDR2 ANQGSEA, per germline. The ends were cut back, 6 bases at V and 5 bases at J, with 19 bases in the middle. The sequence was collected from a human donor with a blood cancer. Sequenced sample: blood. V and J are TRBV29-1 and TRBJ1-1, with D possibly TRBD1 on 6 matching bases. The CDR3 is CSVDATGLGTEAFF. The CDR3 DNA reads TGCAGCGTAGATGCCACAGGGTTAGGTACTGAAGCTTTCTTT.